The clone carrying this T cell receptor beta chain was counted a few times. Its matching antigen is unknown. TCRdb re-analysed the 5' RACE reads in MiXCR, keeping a single row per CDR3 protein. The data show 450,000 or so distinct CDR3 sequences, with over 12% seen just once and about 0.53% held by the top ten. The data stem from a study of identical twins. Whole-study results and caveats: Models, which agreed with sharing between unrelated individuals, nonetheless underestimated the out-of-frame TCR alpha sharing seen in monozygotic twins. Abundant beta clonotypes from cord blood bore fewer insertions; memory repertoires lacked this pattern.

Trimming pared 6 bases from V and 1 base from J, leaving 12 bases between. The CDR3 loop spans 14 amino acids. Looked up from germline, CDR1 is MNHNS and CDR2 is SASEGT. This sample also appeared in a second study, on yellow fever vaccine responses in identical twins. This second study notes: Reportedly, the response of twins' T cells to the vaccine seemed partly convergent, partly personalized.

Input material: CD4+ T cells sorted from blood. This clonotype was obtained from a woman aged 18-30 years in good health. The gene calls are TRBV6-1 and TRBJ1-1; D might be TRBD1 (5 bases). In DNA, the CDR3 is TGTGCCAGCAGGAAGGGGTTTGGGAACACTGAAGCTTTCTTT. This translates into CASRKGFGNTEAFF.